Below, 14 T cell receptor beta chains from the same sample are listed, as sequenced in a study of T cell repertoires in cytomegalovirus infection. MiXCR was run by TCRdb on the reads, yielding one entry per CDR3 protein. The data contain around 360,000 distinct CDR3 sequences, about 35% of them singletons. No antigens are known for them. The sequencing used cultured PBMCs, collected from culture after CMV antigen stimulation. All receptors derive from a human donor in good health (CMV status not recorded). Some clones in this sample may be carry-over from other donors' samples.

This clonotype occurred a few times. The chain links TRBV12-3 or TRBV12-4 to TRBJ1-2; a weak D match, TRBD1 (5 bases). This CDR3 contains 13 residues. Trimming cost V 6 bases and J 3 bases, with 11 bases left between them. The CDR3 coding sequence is TGTGCCAGCAGCCCAAAGACAGACTATGGCTACACCTTC. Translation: CASSPKTDYGYTF.

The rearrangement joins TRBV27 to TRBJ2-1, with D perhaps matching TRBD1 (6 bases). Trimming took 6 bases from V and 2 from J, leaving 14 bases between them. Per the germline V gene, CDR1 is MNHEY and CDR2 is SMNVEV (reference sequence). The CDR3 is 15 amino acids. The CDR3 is CASSTLRDTYNEQFF. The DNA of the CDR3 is TGTGCCAGCAGCACCCTACGGGACACCTACAATGAGCAGTTCTTC.

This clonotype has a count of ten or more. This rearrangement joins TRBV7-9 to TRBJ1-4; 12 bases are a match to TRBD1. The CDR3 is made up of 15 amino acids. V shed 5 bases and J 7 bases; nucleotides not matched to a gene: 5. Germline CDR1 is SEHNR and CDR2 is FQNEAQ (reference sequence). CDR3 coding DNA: TGTGCCAGCAGCGCGGGGACAGGGGGCGGTGAAAAACTGTTTTTT. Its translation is CASSAGTGGGEKLFF. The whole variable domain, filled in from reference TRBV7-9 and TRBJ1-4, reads DTGVSQNPRHKITKRGQNVTFRCDPISEHNRLYWYRQTLGQGPEFLTYFQNEAQLEKSRLLSDRFSAERPKGSFSTLEIQRTEQGDSAMYLCASSAGTGGGEKLFFGSGTQLSVL.

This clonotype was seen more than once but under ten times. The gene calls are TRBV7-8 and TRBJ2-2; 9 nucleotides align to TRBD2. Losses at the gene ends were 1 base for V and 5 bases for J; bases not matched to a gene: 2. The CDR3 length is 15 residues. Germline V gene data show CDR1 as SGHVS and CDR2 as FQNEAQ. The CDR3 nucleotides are TGTGCCAGCAGCTTAGAGGGACTAGCAACCGGGGAGCTGTTTTTT. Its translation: CASSLEGLATGELFF.

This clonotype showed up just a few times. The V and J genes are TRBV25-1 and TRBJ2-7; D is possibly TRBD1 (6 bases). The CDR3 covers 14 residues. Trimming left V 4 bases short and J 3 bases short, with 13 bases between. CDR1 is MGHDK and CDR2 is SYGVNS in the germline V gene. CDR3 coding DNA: TGTGCCAGCAGTGCCCGGGACACCGACTACGAGCAGTACTTC. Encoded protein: CASSARDTDYEQYF.

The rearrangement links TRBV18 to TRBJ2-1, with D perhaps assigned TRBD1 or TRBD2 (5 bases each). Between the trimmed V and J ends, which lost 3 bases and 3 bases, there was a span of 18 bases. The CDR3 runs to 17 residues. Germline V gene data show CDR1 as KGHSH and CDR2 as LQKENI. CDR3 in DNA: TGTGCCAGCTCACCTGGGAGCTATTGCAGGGACTACAATGAGCAGTTCTTC. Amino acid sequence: CASSPGSYCRDYNEQFF.

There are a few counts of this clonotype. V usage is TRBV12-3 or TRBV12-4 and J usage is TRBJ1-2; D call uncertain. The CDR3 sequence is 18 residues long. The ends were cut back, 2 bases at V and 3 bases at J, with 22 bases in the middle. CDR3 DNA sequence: TGTGCCAGCAGTTTATTGGCCCCGAACCAGTACGGAGACTATGGCTACACCTTC. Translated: CASSLLAPNQYGDYGYTF.

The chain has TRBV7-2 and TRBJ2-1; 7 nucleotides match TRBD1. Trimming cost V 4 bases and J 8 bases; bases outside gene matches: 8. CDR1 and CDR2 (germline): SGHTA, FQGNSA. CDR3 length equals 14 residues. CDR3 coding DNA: TGTGCCAGCAGCTACCAGACAGGGTCCGATGAGCAGTTCTTC. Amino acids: CASSYQTGSDEQFF.

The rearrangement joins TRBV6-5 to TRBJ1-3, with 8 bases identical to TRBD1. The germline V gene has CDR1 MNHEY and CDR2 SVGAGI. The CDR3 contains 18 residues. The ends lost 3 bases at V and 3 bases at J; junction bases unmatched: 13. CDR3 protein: CASSYLGQGTVFGNTIYF. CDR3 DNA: TGTGCCAGCAGTTATCTTGGACAGGGCACGGTCTTTGGAAACACCATATATTTT.

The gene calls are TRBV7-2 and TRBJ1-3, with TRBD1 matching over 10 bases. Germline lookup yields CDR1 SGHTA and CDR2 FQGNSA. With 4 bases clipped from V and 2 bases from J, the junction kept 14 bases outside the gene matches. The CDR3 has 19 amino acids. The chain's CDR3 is CASSSPRTGGHWAGNTIYF. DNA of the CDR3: TGTGCCAGCAGCTCACCTAGGACAGGGGGTCACTGGGCTGGAAACACCATATATTTT.

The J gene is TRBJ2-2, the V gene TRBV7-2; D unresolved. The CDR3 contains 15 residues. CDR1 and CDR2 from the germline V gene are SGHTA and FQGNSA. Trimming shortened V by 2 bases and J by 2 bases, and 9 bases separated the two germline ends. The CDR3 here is CASSLPLRNTGELFF. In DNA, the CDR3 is TGTGCCAGCAGCTTACCTTTGCGAAACACCGGGGAGCTGTTTTTT.

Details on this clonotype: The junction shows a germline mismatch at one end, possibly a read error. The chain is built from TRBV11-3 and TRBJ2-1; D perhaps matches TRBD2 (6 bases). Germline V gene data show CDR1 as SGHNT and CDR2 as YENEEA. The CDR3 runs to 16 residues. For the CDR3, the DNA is TGTGCCAGCAGCGTAGAGCGTGGGAGGACCTACAATGAGCAGTTCTTC. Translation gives CASSVERGRTYNEQFF.

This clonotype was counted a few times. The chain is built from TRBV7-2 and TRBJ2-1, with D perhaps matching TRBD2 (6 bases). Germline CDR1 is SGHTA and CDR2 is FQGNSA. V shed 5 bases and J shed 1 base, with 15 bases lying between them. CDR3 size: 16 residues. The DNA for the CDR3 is TGTGCCAGCAGCCGATTGAGGAGCGGGTCCTACAATGAGCAGTTCTTC. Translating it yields CASSRLRSGSYNEQFF.

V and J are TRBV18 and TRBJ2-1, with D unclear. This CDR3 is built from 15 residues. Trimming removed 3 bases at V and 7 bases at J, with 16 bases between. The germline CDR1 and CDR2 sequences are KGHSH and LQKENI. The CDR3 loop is CASSPRSRVSNEQFF. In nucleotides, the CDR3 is TGTGCCAGCTCACCGCGGAGCCGAGTGAGTAATGAGCAGTTCTTC.